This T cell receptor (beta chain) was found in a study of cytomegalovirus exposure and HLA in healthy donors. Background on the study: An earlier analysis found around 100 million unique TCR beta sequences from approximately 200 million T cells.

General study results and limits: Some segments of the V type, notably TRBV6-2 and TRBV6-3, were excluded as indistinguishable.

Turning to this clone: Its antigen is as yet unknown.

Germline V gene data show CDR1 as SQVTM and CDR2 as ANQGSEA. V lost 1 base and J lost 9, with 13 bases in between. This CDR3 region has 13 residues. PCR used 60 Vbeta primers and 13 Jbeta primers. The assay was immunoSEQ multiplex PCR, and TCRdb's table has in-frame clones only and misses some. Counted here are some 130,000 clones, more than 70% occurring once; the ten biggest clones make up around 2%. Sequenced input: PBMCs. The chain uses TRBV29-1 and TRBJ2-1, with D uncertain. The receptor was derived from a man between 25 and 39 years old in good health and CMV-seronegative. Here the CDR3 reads CSVEGRYAREQFF. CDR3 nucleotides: TGCAGCGTTGAAGGTAGATACGCGCGTGAGCAGTTCTTC.